These 32 T cell receptor beta chains share one sample of origin, sequenced in a study of OX40 agonist ivuxolimab in advanced cancers. The protocol was immunoSEQ multiplex PCR, while the TCRdb copy is restricted to in-frame clones and leaves out a portion. The sample lists fewer than 40,000 clones; 65% to 80% were seen once. The material sequenced was CD4+ or CD8+ T cells sorted from blood, taken in a trial of the OX40 agonist ivuxolimab. The receptors were sampled from an adult with an advanced solid tumor such as melanoma, head and neck, liver or kidney cancer.

The CDR3 DNA follows: TGTGCCAGCTCACCAGGCAGCGGGAGGACCCCAGGGAATAACGAGGGGTACTTC. Its translation: CASSPGSGRTPGNNEGYF. V and J are TRBV18 and TRBJ2-7; 9 bases fit TRBD2. Germline CDR1 reads KGHSH; CDR2 reads LQKENI. The V and J ends lost 2 bases and 12 bases, in that order; junction bases with no gene match: 23. The CDR3 consists of 18 residues. Variable domain in full (rest from reference TRBV18 and TRBJ2-7): NAGVMQNPRHLVRRRGQEARLRCSPMKGHSHVYWYRQLPEEGLKFMVYLQKENIIDESGMPKERFSAEFPKEGPSILRIQQVVRGDSAAYFCASSPGSGRTPGNNEGYFGPGTRLTVT.

This chain links TRBV27 with TRBJ1-6; D perhaps matches TRBD1 (6 bases). Germline CDR1 MNHEY, CDR2 SMNVEV (reference sequence). This CDR3 has 16 residues. V was shortened by 2 bases and J by 9 bases, with 17 bases between the two germline ends. CDR3 in DNA: TGTGCCAGCAGTTTAAGGGGCCCCAACAGGGCTTCACCCCTCCACTTT. This gives the protein CASSLRGPNRASPLHF.

The CDR3 nucleotides read TGTGCCAGTAGTATAGTATCCAGGGCAACTACCACTGAAGCTTTCTTT. Translating gives CASSIVSRATTTEAFF. The chain recombines TRBV19 with TRBJ1-1; weak D call: TRBD1 (5 bases). CDR1 LNHDA and CDR2 SQIVND come from the germline V gene (reference sequence). V gave up 1 base and J gave up 4 bases, with 16 bases separating them. CDR3 length equals 16 residues.

The CDR3 spells CASSFNGGGQGYTF. The CDR3 DNA sequence: TGTGCCAGCAGTTTCAATGGGGGGGGTCAGGGCTACACCTTC. The rearrangement joins TRBV27 to TRBJ1-2; tentative D call: TRBD1 (5 bases). Germline values: CDR1 MNHEY, CDR2 SMNVEV (reference sequence). Deletions cut 3 bases from V and 8 bases from J, with 16 bases between. This CDR3 region has 14 residues.

The rearrangement uses TRBV30 and TRBJ2-3, with D maybe TRBD1 (5 bases). In germline, CDR1 is GTSNPN, CDR2 SVGIG (reference sequence). The CDR3 is 14 residues long. The germline V and J ends were trimmed by 4 bases and 2 bases, with 13 bases remaining between them. The CDR3 sequence: CAWKGWGNTDTQYF. CDR3 DNA: TGTGCCTGGAAGGGGTGGGGTAACACAGATACGCAGTATTTT. The entire variable domain, with the rest obtained from reference TRBV30 and TRBJ2-3, is as follows: SQTIHQWPATLVQPVGSPLSLECTVEGTSNPNLYWYRQAAGRGLQLLFYSVGIGQISSEVPQNLSASRPQDRQFILSSKKLLLSDSGFYLCAWKGWGNTDTQYFGPGTRLTVL.

V is TRBV6-6 and J is TRBJ2-3; TRBD1 matches 7 bases. With V trimmed by 5 bases and J by 3 bases, 5 bases remained unmatched. Germline CDR1 MNHNY, CDR2 SVGAGI (reference sequence). The CDR3 length is 14 residues. For the CDR3, the DNA is TGTGCCAGCAGTCCCGACAGGGTGACAGATACGCAGTATTTT. Protein: CASSPDRVTDTQYF.

The chain is built from TRBV2 and TRBJ2-5, with TRBD1 as a possible D gene (5 bases). The J call may not be correct, given that the DNA end is closer to TRBJ2-7. Germline V gives CDR1 SNHLY, CDR2 FYNNEI. CDR3 length: 12 residues. CDR3 in amino acids: CASMQGSGEQYF. In nucleotides, the CDR3 is TGTGCCAGCATGCAGGGATCTGGCGAGCAGTACTTC.

In its sample, this clone was seen a few times. The rearrangement uses TRBV28 and TRBJ1-5, with a weak D call TRBD1 (6 bases). Trimming left V 3 bases short and J 7 bases short, with 13 bases between. CDR3 length equals 14 residues. CDR1 is MDHEN, CDR2 SYDVKM, per germline. CDR3 DNA: TGTGCCAGCAGTTTCGTCAGGGGAGGACAGCCCCAGCATTTT. This translates into CASSFVRGGQPQHF. Full variable domain (rest looked up from reference TRBV28 and TRBJ1-5): DVKVTQSSRYLVKRTGEKVFLECVQDMDHENMFWYRQDPGLGLRLIYFSYDVKMKEKGDIPEGYSVSREKKERFSLILESASTNQTSMYLCASSFVRGGQPQHFGDGTRLSIL.

This clone showed up just a few times. The chain has TRBV11-2 and TRBJ2-1; no clear D. The CDR3 extends over 13 amino acids. CDR1 and CDR2 from the germline V gene are SGHAT and FQNNGV. V shed 1 base and J shed 2 bases, with 3 bases lying between them. The CDR3 DNA reads TGTGCCAGCAGCTTAGGTCCCTACAATGAGCAGTTCTTC. Residues: CASSLGPYNEQFF.

V usage is TRBV9 and J usage is TRBJ1-2; TRBD1 matches at 8 bases. This CDR3 comprises 14 residues. Germline CDR1 reads SGDLS; CDR2 reads YYNGEE. Trimming cost V 3 bases and J 2 bases; bases outside gene matches: 3. The CDR3 sequence: CASSGTGHNYGYTF. The CDR3 bases are TGTGCCAGCAGCGGGACAGGGCACAACTATGGCTACACCTTC.

The rearrangement uses TRBV11-2 and TRBJ2-3; TRBD1 aligns across 7 bases. Germline CDR1 and CDR2: SGHAT and FQNNGV. The CDR3 sequence is 13 residues long. Unmatched junction bases numbered 2, after V lost 2 bases and J lost 6 bases. In DNA form, the CDR3 reads TGTGCCAGCAGCTTATACAGGGGCGATACGCAGTATTTT. Protein sequence: CASSLYRGDTQYF.

The chain uses TRBV10-3 and TRBJ2-3, with 7 bases matching TRBD2. Per the germline V gene, CDR1 is ENHRY and CDR2 is SYGVKD. Trimming cost V 2 bases and J 0 bases; bases outside gene matches: 8. The CDR3 totals 17 residues. The CDR3 bases are TGTGCCATCAGTGAGCCCCGGGGACTAACTAGCACAGATACGCAGTATTTT. Protein sequence: CAISEPRGLTSTDTQYF.

This clone appeared a single time. This chain connects TRBV5-6 to TRBJ1-5, with 8 bases fitting TRBD1. V lost 4 bases to trimming and J lost 2 bases; unmatched junction nucleotides: 11. Per germline, CDR1 SGHDT and CDR2 YYEEEE. The CDR3 spans 17 residues. The CDR3 region is CASSAGQGKRGNQPQHF. The CDR3 nucleotides are TGTGCCAGCAGCGCCGGACAGGGCAAGAGGGGCAATCAGCCCCAGCATTTT.

V gene TRBV5-1 combines with J gene TRBJ2-5, with 7 bases that match TRBD1. The end of the DNA is better explained by TRBJ2-7, so the J call may be wrong. This CDR3 is 12 amino acids long. Per the germline V gene, CDR1 is SGHRS and CDR2 is YFSETQ. CDR3 DNA sequence: TGCGCCAGCAGCCTGGACAGGTACGAGCAGTACTTC. It codes for CASSLDRYEQYF.

The chain employs TRBV4-1 and TRBJ2-1; D unresolved. Per the germline V gene, CDR1 is MGHRA and CDR2 is YSYEKL. Trimming pared 1 base from V and 0 bases from J, leaving 7 bases between. The CDR3 is 15 amino acids. This CDR3 reads CASSQGPGSYNEQFF. As DNA, the CDR3 is TGCGCCAGCAGCCAAGGACCAGGCTCCTACAATGAGCAGTTCTTC.

The CDR3 nucleotides read TGCGCCAGCAGCTCGCTGGCGGGAAGGGAAGAGACCCAGTACTTC. This sequence encodes CASSSLAGREETQYF. This rearrangement joins TRBV5-1 to TRBJ2-5; D may be TRBD2 (6 bases). V lost 3 bases to trimming and J lost 3 bases, with 15 bases between them. This CDR3 spans 15 amino acids. Germline loops: CDR1 SGHRS, CDR2 YFSETQ. The whole variable domain, remainder taken from reference TRBV5-1 and TRBJ2-5, is KAGVTQTPRYLIKTRGQQVTLSCSPISGHRSVSWYQQTPGQGLQFLFEYFSETQRNKGNFPGRFSGRQFSNSRSEMNVSTLELGDSALYLCASSSLAGREETQYFGPGTRLLVL.

V usage is TRBV6-5 and J usage is TRBJ1-2; 7 positions match TRBD1. This CDR3 spans 15 amino acids. The trim removed 5 bases at V and 9 bases at J, leaving 15 bases unmatched. From germline, CDR1 is MNHEY and CDR2 SVGAGI. The CDR3 coding sequence is TGTGCCAGCAGTCATCGTGCCGGCGGACAGGTCCGCTACACCTTC. Translating gives CASSHRAGGQVRYTF.

About this clone: The junction departs from germline at one end; a sequencing error may be responsible. The chain couples TRBV7-7 to TRBJ2-1, with TRBD2 as a possible D gene (5 bases). CDR1 and CDR2 from the germline V gene are SSHAT and FNYEAQ (reference sequence). The CDR3 has 16 residues. The CDR3 region is CASSLVPGMGSNEQFF. The CDR3 DNA reads TGTGCTAGCAGCTTAGTCCCCGGGATGGGGTCCAATGAGCAGTTCTTC. Complete variable domain (other parts from reference TRBV7-7 and TRBJ2-1): GAGVSQSPRYKVTKRGQDVTLRCDPISSHATLYWYQQALGQGPEFLTYFNYEAQPDKSGLPSDRFSAERPEGSISTLTIQRTEQRDSAMYRCASSLVPGMGSNEQFFGPGTRLTVL.

The genes are TRBV7-8 and TRBJ2-3; tentative D call: TRBD2 (5 bases). The CDR3 length is 14 residues. The V end was cut by 6 bases, the J end by 2 bases, with 12 bases between. Per the germline V gene, CDR1 is SGHVS and CDR2 is FQNEAQ. The DNA of the CDR3 is TGTGCCAGCAGTCCTAGTGGACTCACAGATACGCAGTATTTT. Translation gives CASSPSGLTDTQYF.

This clone was counted between two and nine times. This specimen includes other DNA sequences encoding the same CDR3. In DNA form, the CDR3 reads TGTGCCAGCTCACCACAGAGGTCCACAGATACGCAGTATTTT. Encoded protein: CASSPQRSTDTQYF. The V call is TRBV18, the J call TRBJ2-3; D remains unclear. In germline, CDR1 is KGHSH, CDR2 LQKENI. V dropped 1 base and J dropped 2 bases, with 7 bases sitting between them. This CDR3 has 14 amino acids. Full variable domain (remainder filled in from reference TRBV18 and TRBJ2-3): NAGVMQNPRHLVRRRGQEARLRCSPMKGHSHVYWYRQLPEEGLKFMVYLQKENIIDESGMPKERFSAEFPKEGPSILRIQQVVRGDSAAYFCASSPQRSTDTQYFGPGTRLTVL.

V and J are TRBV7-8 and TRBJ1-1; D gene uncertain. Looked up from germline, CDR1 is SGHVS and CDR2 is FQNEAQ. Trimming left V 5 bases short and J 1 base short, with 14 bases between. This CDR3 contains 15 residues. In nucleotides, the CDR3 is TGTGCCAGCAGCCCCCACGAGGGAACGAACACTGAAGCTTTCTTT. Protein product: CASSPHEGTNTEAFF.

V and J are TRBV11-1 and TRBJ1-2; D is uncertain. Between the trimmed V and J ends, which lost 5 bases and 3 bases, there was a span of 10 bases. The CDR3 runs 13 residues. CDR1 and CDR2 (germline): SGHAT, FQDESV (reference sequence). CDR3 region: CASSPDGHYGYTF. The CDR3 DNA follows: TGTGCCAGCAGCCCGGACGGCCACTATGGCTACACCTTC.

The gene calls are TRBV5-6 and TRBJ2-7; D might be TRBD2 (7 bases). This CDR3 contains 13 residues. V lost 1 base, J lost 3 bases, and 8 bases lay in between. Per the germline V gene, CDR1 is SGHDT and CDR2 is YYEEEE. The CDR3 region is CASSLRGGYEQYF. CDR3 nucleotide sequence: TGTGCCAGCAGCTTGAGGGGGGGCTACGAGCAGTACTTC. The variable domain in full, with the rest retrieved from reference TRBV5-6 and TRBJ2-7, is DAGVTQSPTHLIKTRGQQVTLRCSPKSGHDTVSWYQQALGQGPQFIFQYYEEEERQRGNFPDRFSGHQFPNYSSELNVNALLLGDSALYLCASSLRGGYEQYFGPGTRLTVT.

J is TRBJ2-5 and V is TRBV5-1; D unclear. V lost 4 bases, J lost 5 bases, and 15 bases lay in between. This CDR3 is 14 amino acids long. CDR1 and CDR2 (germline): SGHRS, YFSETQ. DNA for the CDR3: TGCGCCAGCAGCCCCTGGCGTGTTGGGGAGACCCAGTACTTC. Translation gives CASSPWRVGETQYF.

CDR3 protein: CASRQGVDTQYF. DNA of the CDR3: TGTGCCTCCCGGCAAGGGGTGGATACGCAGTATTTT. The chain uses TRBV27 and TRBJ2-3, with D perhaps matching TRBD1 (5 bases). With 11 bases removed from V and 6 bases from J, the gap between germline ends came to 15 bases. Germline V lookup: CDR1 MNHEY, CDR2 SMNVEV (reference sequence). CDR3 size: 12 residues.

The chain is built from TRBV7-8 and TRBJ1-1, with D maybe TRBD1 (6 bases). This CDR3 spans 13 amino acids. V was trimmed by 5 bases and J by 5 bases, leaving 12 bases between them. Germline V gene sequence: CDR1 SGHVS, CDR2 FQNEAQ. CDR3 loop: CASSIRGGTEAFF. CDR3 in DNA: TGTGCCAGCAGCATCAGGGGAGGTACTGAAGCTTTCTTT. Full variable domain (rest looked up from reference TRBV7-8 and TRBJ1-1): GAGVSQSPRYKVAKRGQDVALRCDPISGHVSLFWYQQALGQGPEFLTYFQNEAQLDKSGLPSDRFFAERPEGSVSTLKIQRTQQEDSAVYLCASSIRGGTEAFFGQGTRLTVV.

The chain couples TRBV6-6 to TRBJ2-2; the D is unclear. Germline V gene lookup returns CDR1 MNHNY and CDR2 SVGAGI (reference sequence). With 2 bases removed from V and 1 base from J, the gap between germline ends came to 8 bases. This CDR3 comprises 15 residues. The DNA for the CDR3 is TGTGCCAGCAGTTACGGGGTTCGGAACACCGGGGAGCTGTTTTTT. The encoded protein is CASSYGVRNTGELFF.

This chain connects TRBV5-1 to TRBJ2-5, with 16 bases aligning to TRBD2. Germline loops: CDR1 SGHRS, CDR2 YFSETQ. V was pared by 4 bases and J by 4 bases, with 7 bases of the junction left unmatched. The CDR3 loop spans 17 amino acids. The CDR3 region has the DNA TGCGCCAGCAGCCTCGGGACTAGCGGGAGGGCCGCAGAGACCCAGTACTTC. Its translation: CASSLGTSGRAAETQYF.

The genes are TRBV18 and TRBJ2-3; 13 bases agree with TRBD2. This CDR3 region has 18 residues. J gave up 2 bases and V 2 bases, and 7 bases lay outside the gene matches. The germline V gene encodes CDR1 KGHSH and CDR2 LQKENI. The CDR3 protein is CASSPVPTSGGFTDTQYF. CDR3 coding DNA: TGTGCCAGCTCACCAGTTCCGACTAGCGGGGGGTTCACAGATACGCAGTATTTT.

The rearrangement uses TRBV10-3 and TRBJ2-1; a weak D match, TRBD1 (7 bases). With 10 bases removed from V and 5 bases from J, the gap between germline ends came to 15 bases. CDR3 length equals 13 residues. Per germline, CDR1 ENHRY and CDR2 SYGVKD. CDR3 DNA: TGTGCCACTCAGGGGGGCGGACACAATGAGCAGTTCTTC. It codes for CATQGGGHNEQFF.

This clone appeared a few times. The chain employs TRBV7-2 and TRBJ2-3; tentatively, D is TRBD1 (5 bases). V gave up 5 bases and J gave up 2 bases, with 11 bases separating them. The germline V gene encodes CDR1 SGHTA and CDR2 FQGNSA. This CDR3 has 14 amino acids. The chain's CDR3 is CASSPRRDTDTQYF. CDR3 nucleotides: TGTGCCAGCAGCCCCCGCAGGGACACAGATACGCAGTATTTT.

The gene calls are TRBV4-2 and TRBJ2-5, with 8 bases identical to TRBD2. Germline CDR1 is LGHNA and CDR2 is YNFKEQ. V lost 2 bases to trimming and J lost 4 bases; unmatched junction nucleotides: 9. The CDR3 is made up of 16 amino acids. The CDR3, as DNA: TGTGCCAGCAGCCAACCGGGTAGCGGGGAGGGAGAGACCCAGTACTTC. The encoded protein is CASSQPGSGEGETQYF.